Presented here are 30 T cell receptor beta chains from one specimen sequenced in a study of shared clonotypes between healthy human individuals. Naive CD8 cells lacked CD45RO, underwent positive selection for CCR7 and left out terminally differentiated effector memory CD45RA+ cells. Only in-frame clones appear in the TCRdb table, and some are missing; sequencing was by immunoSEQ multiplex PCR. The sample lists fewer than 700,000 clones, 85% to 95% occurring once. The sample comprised naive CD8+ T cells sorted from blood. These receptors all stem from a woman aged 30 to 39 in good health.

The rearrangement links TRBV27 to TRBJ2-5, with D tentatively TRBD1 or TRBD2 (5 bases each). Germline V gives CDR1 MNHEY, CDR2 SMNVEV (reference sequence). Trimming removed 6 bases at V and 9 bases at J, with 17 bases between. This CDR3 has 13 residues. The CDR3 loop is CASSPGTMNAQYF. CDR3 coding DNA: TGTGCCAGCAGCCCGGGGACCATGAATGCCCAGTACTTC.

On this clone: Other DNA sequences in the sample encode the same CDR3. CDR3: CASSYSNEQFF. DNA for the CDR3: TGTGCCAGCAGTTACTCCAATGAGCAGTTCTTC. This sequence joins TRBV6-6 and TRBJ2-1; D uncertain. V lost 0 bases to trimming and J lost 6 bases, with 0 bases between them. Germline V gene data show CDR1 as MNHNY and CDR2 as SVGAGI (reference sequence). The CDR3 is made up of 11 amino acids.

The genes are TRBV10-3 and TRBJ2-7; D perhaps matches TRBD1 (5 bases). Trimming cost V 6 bases and J 6 bases, with 9 bases left between them. The length of the CDR3 is 11 residues. CDR1 is ENHRY and CDR2 is SYGVKD in the germline V gene. The chain's CDR3 is CAIRGQGEQYF. CDR3 nucleotide sequence: TGTGCCATCAGAGGACAAGGCGAGCAGTACTTC.

This chain joins TRBV19 and TRBJ2-7; no definite D call. Trimming stripped 3 bases from V and 3 bases from J, with 15 bases between. Germline lookup yields CDR1 LNHDA and CDR2 SQIVND (reference sequence). The CDR3 covers 15 residues. CDR3 nucleotides: TGTGCCAGTAGTATTTGGCTAGGATCGGACTACGAGCAGTACTTC. Residues: CASSIWLGSDYEQYF.

The chain links TRBV5-6 to TRBJ2-1; no clear D. Trimming stripped 2 bases from V and 4 bases from J, with 13 bases between. This CDR3 region has 15 residues. Germline V gene lookup returns CDR1 SGHDT and CDR2 YYEEEE. CDR3 loop: CASSLPERIYNEQFF. CDR3 nucleotides: TGTGCCAGCAGCTTACCGGAGAGGATTTACAATGAGCAGTTCTTC.

The genes are TRBV6-5 and TRBJ2-1, with TRBD2 identical over 10 bases. Per the germline V gene, CDR1 is MNHEY and CDR2 is SVGAGI. With 2 bases clipped from V and 8 bases from J, the junction kept 6 bases outside the gene matches. This CDR3 region has 15 residues. Here the CDR3 reads CASSYRLAGVDEQFF. CDR3 coding DNA: TGTGCCAGCAGTTACAGGCTAGCGGGGGTCGATGAGCAGTTCTTC.

The chain couples TRBV7-9 to TRBJ1-4; TRBD1 aligns across 8 bases. Germline V CDR1 and CDR2: SEHNR, FQNEAQ (reference sequence). The CDR3 runs to 14 residues. J lost 8 bases, V lost 5 bases, and 7 bases had no gene match. The CDR3 bases are TGTGCCAGCAGCCAGGGCCAGGGGGCGGAAAAACTGTTTTTT. This translates into CASSQGQGAEKLFF.

This sequence joins TRBV6-4 and TRBJ2-7, with a tentative D call TRBD2 (5 bases). The length of the CDR3 is 14 residues. Deletions cut 4 bases from V and 3 bases from J, with 13 bases between. Germline V gene sequence: CDR1 MRHNA, CDR2 SNTAGT. The DNA for the CDR3 is TGTGCCAGCAGTGGCGCGGGCTACCTCTACGAGCAGTACTTC. Protein product: CASSGAGYLYEQYF.

The chain uses TRBV5-8 and TRBJ2-1; no clear D gene. The germline CDR1 and CDR2 sequences are SGHTS and YDEGEE. With 2 bases removed from V and 8 bases from J, the gap between germline ends came to 5 bases. This CDR3 is built from 11 residues. The CDR3 DNA is TGTGCCAGCAGCTTTCAGTATGAGCAGTTCTTC. Its translation: CASSFQYEQFF.

The CDR3: CASSIWWGSSYNEQFF. CDR3 bases: TGTGCCAGTAGTATTTGGTGGGGGAGCTCCTACAATGAGCAGTTCTTC. The V and J genes are TRBV19 and TRBJ2-1; D may be TRBD1 or TRBD2 (5 bases each). V was pared by 3 bases and J by 0 bases, with 12 bases between. Germline CDR1 LNHDA, CDR2 SQIVND (reference sequence). The CDR3 runs 16 residues.

The J gene is TRBJ2-5, the V gene TRBV28, with 8 bases fitting TRBD2. Trimming at V came to 4 bases and at J to 5 bases, leaving 18 bases not matched to a gene. The CDR3 runs 18 residues. The germline gives CDR1 MDHEN, CDR2 SYDVKM. CDR3 protein: CASSSDRLVAGFEETQYF. In DNA, the CDR3 is TGTGCCAGCAGTTCCGATCGACTCGTAGCGGGGTTCGAGGAGACCCAGTACTTC.

The chain recombines TRBV15 with TRBJ2-7, with D perhaps matching TRBD2 (6 bases). The V and J ends lost 5 bases and 0 bases respectively, with 8 bases between them. CDR3 length equals 13 residues. CDR1 LNHNV and CDR2 YYDKDF come from the germline V gene (reference sequence). The CDR3 sequence is CATSAGISYEQYF. The DNA for the CDR3 is TGTGCCACCAGCGCGGGGATCTCCTACGAGCAGTACTTC.

The V and J genes are TRBV2 and TRBJ2-1; D remains unclear. Per germline, CDR1 SNHLY and CDR2 FYNNEI. The CDR3 has 13 residues. Trimming took off 8 bases at V and 0 bases at J, with 8 bases between the two ends. The CDR3 nucleotides read TGTGCCAGCTGCGAACTCTCCTACAATGAGCAGTTCTTC. Protein product: CASCELSYNEQFF.

The chain couples TRBV5-1 to TRBJ1-1, with a weak D call TRBD1 (5 bases). In germline, CDR1 is SGHRS, CDR2 YFSETQ. The germline V and J ends were trimmed by 4 bases and 11 bases, with 15 bases remaining between them. This CDR3 has 12 residues. The CDR3: CASSKRTLWAFF. CDR3 DNA sequence: TGCGCCAGCAGCAAAAGGACATTGTGGGCTTTCTTT.

The chain links TRBV5-4 to TRBJ2-1; D is possibly TRBD1 (5 bases). The CDR3 runs to 14 residues. Germline V gene data show CDR1 as SGHNT and CDR2 as YYREEE (reference sequence). V lost 2 bases and J lost 3, with 9 bases in between. The DNA of the CDR3 is TGTGCCAGCAGCTTTTCAGGGAACTACAATGAGCAGTTCTTC. This translates into CASSFSGNYNEQFF.

This rearrangement joins TRBV5-6 to TRBJ2-7; D possibly corresponds to TRBD2 (5 bases). The CDR3 is 14 amino acids. Between the trimmed V and J ends, which lost 1 base and 4 bases, there was a span of 12 bases. The V gene's germline CDR1 is SGHDT and CDR2 YYEEEE. CDR3 residues: CASSLSGRIYEQYF. DNA of the CDR3: TGTGCCAGCAGCTTGAGCGGACGGATATACGAGCAGTACTTC.

The gene calls are TRBV5-6 and TRBJ2-7; no firm D call. Germline V gives CDR1 SGHDT, CDR2 YYEEEE. CDR3 size: 16 residues. With 4 bases removed from V and 2 bases from J, the gap between germline ends came to 19 bases. DNA of the CDR3: TGTGCCAGCAGCCATTCCCTGGCGATGGCGGCCTACGAGCAGTACTTC. It is translated as CASSHSLAMAAYEQYF.

This clone came up once. The rearrangement joins TRBV27 to TRBJ2-1; possibly TRBD2 for D (6 bases). This CDR3 contains 13 residues. Germline V gene sequence: CDR1 MNHEY, CDR2 SMNVEV (reference sequence). V was shortened by 8 bases and J by 8 bases, with 16 bases between the two germline ends. The DNA for the CDR3 is TGTGCCAGCGTAGCTTACGGGAGTGATGAGCAGTTCTTC. It translates to CASVAYGSDEQFF.

V is TRBV29-1 and J is TRBJ2-1; 10 bases map to TRBD2. This CDR3 is 17 amino acids long. The junction had 8 bases not matched to a gene; V was cut back by 3 bases and J by 0 bases. Germline CDR1 reads SQVTM; CDR2 reads ANQGSEA. The CDR3 DNA reads TGCAGCGTTGAGTCTAGCGGGAGCCTGAGCTCCTACAATGAGCAGTTCTTC. Its translation: CSVESSGSLSSYNEQFF.

The chain combines TRBV28 with TRBJ2-5, with 12 bases lining up with TRBD2. J lost 5 bases, V lost 3 bases, and 7 bases had no gene match. CDR1 and CDR2 (germline): MDHEN, SYDVKM. The CDR3 covers 16 residues. CDR3 sequence (DNA): TGTGCCAGCAGTTTTCACGCTAGCGGGAGGGGGGAGACCCAGTACTTC. Its translation is CASSFHASGRGETQYF.

The V and J genes are TRBV6-5 and TRBJ2-1; D is undetermined. The CDR3 consists of 13 residues. CDR1 and CDR2 from the germline V gene are MNHEY and SVGAGI. V lost 8 bases, J lost 6 bases, and 14 bases lay in between. The CDR3 protein is CASLLGPGNEQFF. Here the CDR3 DNA reads TGTGCCAGCCTTTTAGGACCGGGCAATGAGCAGTTCTTC.

The rearrangement links TRBV5-8 to TRBJ1-1; D is ambiguous. This CDR3 contains 13 residues. The ends were cut back, 4 bases at V and 1 base at J, with 8 bases in the middle. Germline CDR1 reads SGHTS; CDR2 reads YDEGEE. CDR3 in DNA: TGTGCCAGCAGCACCTCAGCGAACACTGAAGCTTTCTTT. This encodes CASSTSANTEAFF.

The DNA of the CDR3 is TGTGCCAGCCCTGACAGTCGCGGTCAGCCCCAGCATTTT. Its protein is CASPDSRGQPQHF. The chain recombines TRBV11-2 with TRBJ1-5; possible D gene TRBD1, 5 bases. The germline V gene has CDR1 SGHAT and CDR2 FQNNGV. With 8 bases removed from V and 6 bases from J, the gap between germline ends came to 14 bases. CDR3 length equals 13 residues. The full variable domain, in which reference TRBV11-2 and TRBJ1-5 provide the parts outside the CDR3, is EAGVAQSPRYKIIEKRQSVAFWCNPISGHATLYWYQQILGQGPKLLIQFQNNGVVDDSQLPKDRFSAERLKGVDSTLKIQPAKLEDSAVYLCASPDSRGQPQHFGDGTRLSIL.

This rearrangement joins TRBV19 to TRBJ2-7; D is ambiguous. V was pared by 1 base and J by 2 bases, with 9 bases between. The germline V gene encodes CDR1 LNHDA and CDR2 SQIVND (reference sequence). This CDR3 is built from 14 residues. Here the CDR3 reads CASSIGLSTYEQYF. The CDR3 DNA reads as TGTGCCAGTAGTATAGGATTAAGTACCTACGAGCAGTACTTC.

In the case of this clone: This sample also contains other DNA sequences that code for the same CDR3. This chain links TRBV5-4 with TRBJ2-7, with D hard to call. Germline V gene data show CDR1 as SGHNT and CDR2 as YYREEE (reference sequence). CDR3 length: 13 residues. V was cut by 2 bases and J by 1 base, with 7 bases left in between. CDR3 region: CASSFRGSYEQYF. The CDR3 coding sequence is TGTGCCAGCAGCTTTCGTGGGTCCTACGAGCAGTACTTC.

This clone was detected once. The chain joins TRBV7-9 to TRBJ2-7, with 7 bases matching TRBD1. CDR1 SEHNR and CDR2 FQNEAQ come from the germline V gene (reference sequence). Trimming cost V 9 bases and J 2 bases; bases outside gene matches: 4. This CDR3 is 12 amino acids long. The CDR3 DNA is TGTGCCAGTGGGGACAGTACCTACGAGCAGTACTTC. Its protein is CASGDSTYEQYF.

This chain uses TRBV29-1 with TRBJ2-1; D is uncertain. CDR3 length: 12 amino acids. Germline V gene sequence: CDR1 SQVTM, CDR2 ANQGSEA. V gave up 7 bases and J gave up 3 bases, with 10 bases separating them. Here the CDR3 DNA reads TGCAGCGCAACGTTGCTCTACAATGAGCAGTTCTTC. Translated, it gives CSATLLYNEQFF.

The chain combines TRBV5-3 with TRBJ1-5; 7 bases are shared with TRBD1. TRBV5-3 is sorted into the ORF group, with uncertain function. V was clipped by 4 bases and J by 2 bases; unmatched bases: 15. The CDR3 totals 18 residues. The CDR3 bases are TGTGCCAGAAGCCGCGCGACAGGGCCCGCGGAGTGCAATCAGCCCCAGCATTTT. This gives the protein CARSRATGPAECNQPQHF.

This chain uses TRBV7-6 with TRBJ2-7; D is possibly TRBD1 (5 bases). Germline CDR1 is SGHVS and CDR2 is FNYEAQ. The CDR3 length is 15 residues. The germline V and J ends were trimmed by 2 bases and 1 base, with 12 bases remaining between them. The CDR3 protein is CASSLSRETSYEQYF. The CDR3 DNA sequence: TGTGCCAGCAGCTTAAGCAGGGAAACATCCTACGAGCAGTACTTC.

This clone was seen a single time. The rearrangement uses TRBV5-6 and TRBJ2-7; the match to TRBD1 covers 9 bases. Per the germline V gene, CDR1 is SGHDT and CDR2 is YYEEEE. The trim removed 4 bases at V and 0 bases at J, leaving 5 bases unmatched. This CDR3 region has 15 residues. The CDR3 DNA sequence: TGTGCCAGCAGCGGGGGGACAGGGCACTCCTACGAGCAGTACTTC. Amino acid sequence: CASSGGTGHSYEQYF.